Listed here is a single TCR beta chain. The target antigen is unknown. The sample belongs to a study of brain T cells in children with intractable seizures. The repertoire was sequenced with immunoSEQ multiplex PCR; TCRdb's copy has only in-frame clones and lacks some. The repertoire holds some 62,000 clones, roughly 95% seen once, with over 0.35% in the top ten. Surgery cases with the highest brain T cell transcript signatures were chosen for sequencing. Before surgery, patients took at least one anti-epileptic drug. Broader study findings: Pre-surgery blood may have been undersampled, hiding some clones. HCMV serostatus was not known, and viral specificity came from CDR3 similarity only.

V trimming: 6 bases; J trimming: 5 bases; junction bases outside the gene matches: 4. The CDR3 loop spans 14 amino acids. Germline V gene lookup returns CDR1 MNHEY and CDR2 SMNVEV (reference sequence). This TCR was sampled from a boy under two years old with focal cortical dysplasia and intractable seizures. This chain uses TRBV27 with TRBJ2-7, with 13 nucleotides matching TRBD2. This specimen was peripheral blood, taken at surgery. CDR3 loop: CASSRTSGRNEQYF. The CDR3 nucleotides are TGTGCCAGCAGCAGGACTAGCGGGAGAAACGAGCAGTACTTC.